This TCR beta chain was documented in a study of blood T cells in healthy people across ages. Sample-barcoded 5' priming and a J-beta primer mix drove a second PCR of roughly 6 to 12 cycles. Each CDR3 protein gets one entry after TCRdb re-called the 5' RACE reads with MiXCR. The sample shows about 780,000 distinct CDR3 sequences, about 46% of them seen only once. Germline V gives CDR1 SGHTA, CDR2 FQGNSA. The CDR3 has 13 residues. V was shortened by 5 bases and J by 1 base, with 8 bases between the two germline ends. This chain links TRBV7-2 with TRBJ1-2; D is unclear. The sequenced sample consisted of blood. The clonotype originates from a man older than 75 in good health. The CDR3 sequence is CASSNSLNYGYTF. CDR3 nucleotides: TGTGCCAGCAGCAACAGTCTTAACTATGGCTACACCTTC.